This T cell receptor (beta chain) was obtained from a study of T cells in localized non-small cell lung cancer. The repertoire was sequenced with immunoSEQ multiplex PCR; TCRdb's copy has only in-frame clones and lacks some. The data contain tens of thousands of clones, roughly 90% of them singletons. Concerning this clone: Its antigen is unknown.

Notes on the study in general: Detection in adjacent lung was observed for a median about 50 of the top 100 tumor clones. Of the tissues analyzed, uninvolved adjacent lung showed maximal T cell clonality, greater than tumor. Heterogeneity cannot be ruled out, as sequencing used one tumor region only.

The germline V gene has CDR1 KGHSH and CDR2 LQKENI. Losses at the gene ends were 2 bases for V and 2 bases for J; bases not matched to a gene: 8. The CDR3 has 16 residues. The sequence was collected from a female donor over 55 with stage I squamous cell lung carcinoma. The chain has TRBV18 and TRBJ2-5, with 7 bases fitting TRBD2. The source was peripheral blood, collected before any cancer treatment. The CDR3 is CASSPSMREGQETQYF. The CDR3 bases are TGTGCCAGCTCACCATCTATGAGGGAGGGACAAGAGACCCAGTACTTC. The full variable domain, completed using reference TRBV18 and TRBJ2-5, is NAGVMQNPRHLVRRRGQEARLRCSPMKGHSHVYWYRQLPEEGLKFMVYLQKENIIDESGMPKERFSAEFPKEGPSILRIQQVVRGDSAAYFCASSPSMREGQETQYFGPGTRLLVL.